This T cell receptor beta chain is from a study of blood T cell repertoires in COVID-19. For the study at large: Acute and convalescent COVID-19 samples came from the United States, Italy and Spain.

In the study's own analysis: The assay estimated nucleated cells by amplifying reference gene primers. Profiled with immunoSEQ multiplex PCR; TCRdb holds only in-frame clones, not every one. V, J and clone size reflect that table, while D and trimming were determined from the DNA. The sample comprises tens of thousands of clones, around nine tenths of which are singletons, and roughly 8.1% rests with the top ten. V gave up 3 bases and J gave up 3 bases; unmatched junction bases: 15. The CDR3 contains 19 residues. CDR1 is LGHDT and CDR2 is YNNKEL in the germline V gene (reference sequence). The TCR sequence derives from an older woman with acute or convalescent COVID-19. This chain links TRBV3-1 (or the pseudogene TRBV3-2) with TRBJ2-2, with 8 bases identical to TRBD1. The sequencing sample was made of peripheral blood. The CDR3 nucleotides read TGTGCCAGCAGCCACGAAGACGGCGCTCGGACAGGGCACACCGGGGAGCTGTTTTTT. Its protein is CASSHEDGARTGHTGELFF.